This TCR beta chain was retrieved from a study of T cell responses to AZD1222 COVID-19 vaccine (dated by TCRdb to the early 2020s). At the level of the whole study: AZD1222 recipients whose second dose came at about 4 weeks and those whose second dose came at about 12 weeks were combined into one group, since spike-specific TCR depth and breadth did not differ between the two schedules. TCR sequencing covered approximately 230 trial participants: about 210 given two doses of AZD1222 and 26 given two doses of MenACWY control vaccine. Trial participants were enrolled by age into subgroups of 18-55, 56-69 and 70-plus years, and around 150, 28 and 57 TCR-sequenced participants, respectively, were included in these subgroups.

The CDR3 starts with the cysteine, ends with the phenylalanine, and has 14 residues. Only the CDR3 DNA stays, 42 bases, in frame from base 1. According to the germline V gene, CDR1 reads SGDLS and CDR2 reads YYNGEE. V is reduced by 1 base and J by 5 bases, leaving a spacing of 11 bases between them. Points on this clone: Its target antigen remains unknown. Nothing much larger sits one base from this clone, and base qualities are not available.

On the study overall, not on this receptor specifically: Reportedly, almost half of the unique spike-specific TCRs recognized epitopes lying outside the regions that are mutated in the B.1.351 and B.1.1.7 variants. Spike-specific TCR breadth and depth rose significantly after two AZD1222 doses compared with day 0 and with MenACWY recipients. Only 5 to 7 AZD1222 recipients were SARS-CoV-2 seropositive at baseline, limiting conclusions about previously exposed vaccinees. CD4 TCRs associated with the vaccine covered the entire spike protein, and the dominant responses were in regions 160-218 and 743-854. Participants were mostly white British, with more females than males. The authors suggested clonal diversity may have been underestimated. Because no samples from the day 14 peak response were available, repertoires could be characterized only after the peak T cell response. In the small 56-69-year group, the increase in depth fell short of significance, most likely because of low power.

The CDR3 regions of human TCRbeta chains were analyzed by immunosequencing. For the original study's pipeline: Repertoire TCRs were matched against a reference library of SARS-CoV-2-specific TCRs generated with the MIRA antigen-specificity platform. Breadth was defined as the fraction of unique TCRs that were SARS-CoV-2-associated. Depth was defined as the fraction of total T cells that were SARS-CoV-2-associated. Each spike-specific TCR was assigned to its reactive spike region and to a CD4 or CD8 class using the MIRA data. Log10-transformed breadth and depth values were compared by one-way ANOVA with Sidak's multiple comparisons tests. This immuneACCESS table, as held by TCRdb, lists in-frame sequences with V and J called but not all clones. Of the missing ones, under half trace to an unresolved V gene in checked studies; the others have no known cause. That table gives V, J and clone size, and the DNA gave D and trimming. The sample yields about 130,000 clones; 88% were counted once. Roughly 4% of the sample rests with the top ten.

Per the publication, the time point label means: baseline before first vaccination. The vaccinee samples were drawn from two UK trials, COV001 and COV002, one of which was a single-blind randomized controlled phase 2/3 trial testing AZD1222 (ChAdOx1 nCoV-19) in healthy adults. For TCRbeta chain sequencing, PBMC samples were collected from trial participants at day 0 and at day 28 after the second dose. The sequenced sample was peripheral blood, obtained on day 0 of AZD1222 vaccination. The rearranged chain carries TRBV9 and TRBJ2-3, with no reliable assignment of the D segment. The source of this sequence is an adult in good health. The base sequence is TGTGCCAGCAGCGTAATAGGGATTGGAGATACGCAGTATTTT. This yields the protein CASSVIGIGDTQYF.